A single T cell receptor beta chain is shown here with its context. Antigen specificity is unknown. The sample originates from a study of CD8 T cells in ankylosing spondylitis. Study outcomes and limitations: A TCR beta motif of several highly homologous variants seemed to mark ankylosing spondylitis blood. Disease-linked clones, CD8+, were relatively rare in peripheral blood. The study looked at matched synovial fluid samples from ankylosing spondylitis patients. Disease-linked clones were reported to be significantly enriched there.

The CDR3 is made up of 12 amino acids. In germline, CDR1 is SGHRS, CDR2 YFSETQ. The V end was cut by 4 bases, the J end by 2 bases, with 7 bases between. Library preparation for TCR beta used quantitative 5'-RACE with molecular barcodes. Via MiXCR, TCRdb re-called the 5' RACE reads, giving one row per CDR3 protein. The data contain about 360,000 distinct CDR3 sequences, approximately 22% of them seen just once; the ten biggest clones take up approximately 14%. The TCR was taken from a male donor with ankylosing spondylitis or in good health (not recorded which). The V gene is TRBV5-1, the J gene TRBJ2-7; D call uncertain. Sequenced sample: blood, either unsorted or a sorted T cell fraction (not recorded which). This CDR3 reads CASSEYTYEQYF. CDR3 nucleotide sequence: TGCGCCAGCAGCGAATACACCTACGAGCAGTACTTC.